These T cell receptor beta chains were read from a single sample in a study of human T cells and chemical hapten exposure. TCRdb analysed the RACE reads with MiXCR anew, one entry per CDR3 protein. The table shows 150,000 to 200,000 distinct CDR3 sequences, with 20% to 25% occurring only once. The source material was whole blood, sampled in connection with sensitization to the hapten diphenylcyclopropenone (DPC). These receptors were taken from a woman aged 50 to 65 with alopecia areata. Some clones in this sample may be carry-over from other donors' samples. CDR3s include the opening cysteine and the closing phenylalanine or tryptophan. The order of the fields is J gene, V gene, clone size, D gene, CDR3 protein, CDR3 DNA. The D gene is left open where the match is weak. Size is stated for part of the rows, as once, few or many counts, or as a class when the clone is expanded.

J: TRBJ2-6
V: TRBV2
size: few
D: .
CDR3: CAGRGVSGANVLTF
DNA: TGTGCCGGCAGGGGAGTATCTGGGGCCAACGTCCTGACTTTC

J: TRBJ1-2
V: TRBV7-2
size: few
D: .
CDR3: CASSIRHDSYGYTF
DNA: TGTGCCAGCAGCATAAGACACGACAGCTATGGCTACACCTTC

J: TRBJ1-2
V: TRBV27
size: many
D: TRBD1
CDR3: CASSQSGTGGVGGYTF
DNA: TGTGCCAGCAGTCAATCCGGGACAGGGGGCGTTGGTGGCTACACCTTC

J: TRBJ1-4
V: TRBV20-1
size: few
D: TRBD1
CDR3: CSALPGTGSEKLFF
DNA: TGCAGTGCTCTACCCGGGACAGGGAGCGAAAAACTGTTTTTT

J: TRBJ2-5
V: TRBV12-3/TRBV12-4
size: .
D: .
CDR3: CASSPLGVGKTQYF
DNA: TGTGCCAGCAGTCCCCTGGGGGTTGGGAAGACCCAGTACTTC

J: TRBJ2-5
V: TRBV20-1
size: few
D: TRBD2
CDR3: CSAQRLAEYQETQYF
DNA: TGCAGTGCTCAGAGACTAGCGGAGTACCAAGAGACCCAGTACTTC

J: TRBJ2-3
V: TRBV29-1
size: few
D: TRBD2
CDR3: CSSGLVLTDTQYF
DNA: TGCAGCTCCGGACTAGTCCTCACAGATACGCAGTATTTT

J: TRBJ2-1
V: TRBV6-2/TRBV6-3
size: few
D: .
CDR3: CASSRKYGEQFF
DNA: TGTGCCAGCAGTCGCAAGTACGGTGAGCAGTTCTTC

J: TRBJ2-7
V: TRBV3-1
size: .
D: .
CDR3: CASSQALEYEQYF
DNA: TGTGCCAGCAGCCAAGCCCTAGAGTACGAGCAGTACTTC

J: TRBJ2-1
V: TRBV6-5
size: .
D: .
CDR3: CASRANNEQFF
DNA: TGTGCCAGCAGGGCCAACAATGAGCAGTTCTTC

J: TRBJ1-2
V: TRBV6-1
size: few
D: TRBD1
CDR3: CASTWADRGDYGYTF
DNA: TGTGCCAGCACCTGGGCGGACAGGGGGGACTATGGCTACACCTTC